These 20 T cell receptor beta chains share one sample of origin, sequenced in a study of siplizumab effects on memory and regulatory T cells. Profiled with immunoSEQ multiplex PCR; TCRdb holds only in-frame clones, not every one. The sample has fewer than 85,000 clones, around 90% seen once. Sequencing was performed on Tregs sorted from blood. The receptors come from a human donor in good health.

The V call is TRBV15, the J call TRBJ2-3, with D perhaps matching TRBD1 or TRBD2 (7 bases each). CDR3 length: 16 amino acids. V lost 1 base, J lost 4 bases, and 15 bases lay in between. The germline V gene encodes CDR1 LNHNV and CDR2 YYDKDF (reference sequence). CDR3 DNA: TGTGCCACCAGCAGAGGGGGAGGGGGCAGCGCAGATACGCAGTATTTT. This gives the protein CATSRGGGGSADTQYF. The variable domain in full, with the rest retrieved from reference TRBV15 and TRBJ2-3, is DAMVIQNPRYQVTQFGKPVTLSCSQTLNHNVMYWYQQKSSQAPKLLFHYYDKDFNNEADTPDNFQSRRPNTSFCFLDIRSPGLGDTAMYLCATSRGGGGSADTQYFGPGTRLTVL.

This sequence joins TRBV19 and TRBJ2-4; TRBD1 might be the D (6 bases). The CDR3 is 13 residues long. Trimming took 2 bases from V and 7 from J, leaving 9 bases between them. Germline assignment: CDR1 LNHDA and CDR2 SQIVND (reference sequence). CDR3 in DNA: TGTGCCAGTAGTATATCAGGGGTGAACATTCAGTACTTC. Its translation: CASSISGVNIQYF. The whole variable domain, filled in from reference TRBV19 and TRBJ2-4, reads DGGITQSPKYLFRKEGQNVTLSCEQNLNHDAMYWYRQDPGQGLRLIYYSQIVNDFQKGDIAEGYSVSREKKESFPLTVTSAQKNPTAFYLCASSISGVNIQYFGAGTRLSVL.

This clone was counted a few times. The chain recombines TRBV5-1 with TRBJ1-2, with D possibly being TRBD1 (6 bases). CDR3 size: 14 residues. Deletions cut 7 bases from V and 4 bases from J, with 17 bases between. Germline loops: CDR1 SGHRS, CDR2 YFSETQ. CDR3 sequence (DNA): TGCGCCAGCCGCGAAGACAGGATTTTCTATGGCTACACCTTC. Translating gives CASREDRIFYGYTF. The full variable domain, with the rest looked up from reference TRBV5-1 and TRBJ1-2, is KAGVTQTPRYLIKTRGQQVTLSCSPISGHRSVSWYQQTPGQGLQFLFEYFSETQRNKGNFPGRFSGRQFSNSRSEMNVSTLELGDSALYLCASREDRIFYGYTFGSGTRLTVV.

This rearrangement joins TRBV23-1 to TRBJ2-1, with D unresolved. TRBV23-1 is flagged as an ORF with uncertain function. V lost 0 bases to trimming and J lost 8 bases, with 14 bases between them. The CDR3 consists of 15 residues. The CDR3 spells CASSQSGAPGHEQFF. CDR3 DNA: TGCGCCAGCAGTCAATCGGGCGCTCCGGGCCATGAGCAGTTCTTC.

The rearrangement links TRBV21-1 to TRBJ2-5; the table's D call of TRBD2 was not tested on the DNA. TRBV21-1 is a known pseudogene. The CDR3 covers 15 residues. For the CDR3, the DNA is TGTGCCAGCAGCAAAGCTTCGGCTAGCGGCGAGACCCAGTACTTC. As protein: CASSKASASGETQYF.

Only one count was recorded for this clone. This chain uses TRBV7-3 with TRBJ1-1, with D possibly matching TRBD1 (5 bases). V lost 4 bases to trimming and J lost 10 bases, with 13 bases between them. The length of the CDR3 is 12 residues. Germline V gives CDR1 SGHTA, CDR2 FQGTGA. CDR3: CASSSNPGRAFF. For the CDR3, the DNA is TGTGCCAGCAGCTCGAACCCAGGGCGAGCTTTCTTT.

This sequence joins TRBV5-6 and TRBJ2-4; D is unresolved. V lost 4 bases and J lost 0, with 11 bases in between. This CDR3 comprises 15 residues. Germline loops: CDR1 SGHDT, CDR2 YYEEEE. CDR3 residues: CASSPRTLAKNIQYF. Written as DNA, the CDR3 is TGTGCCAGCAGCCCTAGGACGTTAGCCAAAAACATTCAGTACTTC.

The chain combines TRBV4-1 with TRBJ1-1; TRBD1 might be the D (5 bases). This CDR3 has 15 residues. Looked up from germline, CDR1 is MGHRA and CDR2 is YSYEKL. V lost 0 bases and J lost 1, with 9 bases in between. The CDR3 DNA reads TGCGCCAGCAGCCAAGAATCAAGGGGGAACACTGAAGCTTTCTTT. The encoded protein is CASSQESRGNTEAFF.

DNA for the CDR3: TGCGCCAGCAGTCAAAGCCAGGCTACAAATGAGCAGTTCTTC. This gives the protein CASSQSQATNEQFF. This chain joins TRBV10-1 and TRBJ2-1, with D uncertain. Germline V gene data show CDR1 as WNHNN and CDR2 as SYGVQD (reference sequence). The ends were cut back, 5 bases at V and 7 bases at J, with 15 bases in the middle. The CDR3 sequence is 14 residues long.

V and J are TRBV7-9 and TRBJ1-1, with D possibly TRBD1 on 5 matching bases. In germline, CDR1 is SEHNR, CDR2 FQNEAQ (reference sequence). V was clipped by 5 bases and J by 7 bases, with 8 bases between them. The CDR3 extends over 11 amino acids. CDR3 amino acids: CASSIDSEAFF. The CDR3 DNA reads TGTGCCAGCAGCATAGACAGTGAAGCTTTCTTT.

The V gene is TRBV18, the J gene TRBJ2-7; 11 nucleotides line up with TRBD1. Per the germline V gene, CDR1 is KGHSH and CDR2 is LQKENI. The CDR3 totals 16 residues. The V and J ends lost 0 bases and 5 bases, in that order; junction bases with no gene match: 6. The chain's CDR3 is CASSPPRDRGMNEQYF. CDR3 DNA: TGTGCCAGCTCACCACCCCGGGACAGGGGGATGAACGAGCAGTACTTC.

The chain couples TRBV5-1 to TRBJ2-7; possible D gene TRBD1, 6 bases. Germline CDR1 is SGHRS and CDR2 is YFSETQ. The CDR3 sequence is 12 residues long. Trimming took off 3 bases at V and 3 bases at J, with 7 bases between the two ends. For the CDR3, the DNA is TGCGCCAGCAGCTGGGACAACTACGAGCAGTACTTC. As protein: CASSWDNYEQYF.

The V gene is TRBV28, the J gene TRBJ1-6, with D tentatively TRBD1 (6 bases). The V gene's germline CDR1 is MDHEN and CDR2 SYDVKM. The length of the CDR3 is 18 residues. Trimming removed 5 bases from V and 10 bases from J, with 27 bases in between. The CDR3 sequence is CASSPQQGLIPLGSPLHF. The CDR3 DNA sequence: TGTGCCAGCAGTCCCCAACAGGGCTTGATCCCTTTAGGATCACCCCTCCACTTT.

CDR3 sequence (DNA): TGTGCCAGCAGCTACACTAGCGGGGGACCCTACGAGCAGTACTTC. It specifies CASSYTSGGPYEQYF. The chain joins TRBV11-3 to TRBJ2-7, with 11 bases matching TRBD2. V trimming: 4 bases; J trimming: 2 bases; junction bases outside the gene matches: 4. Germline V CDR1 and CDR2: SGHNT, YENEEA. The CDR3 runs 15 residues. The full variable domain, rest sourced from reference TRBV11-3 and TRBJ2-7, is EAGVVQSPRYKIIEKKQPVAFWCNPISGHNTLYWYLQNLGQGPELLIRYENEEAVDDSQLPKDRFSAERLKGVDSTLKIQPAELGDSAVYLCASSYTSGGPYEQYFGPGTRLTVT.

This clone was seen just once. The chain recombines TRBV28 with TRBJ2-5; D possibly uses TRBD1 or TRBD2 (5 bases each). The end of the DNA fits TRBJ2-7 better, so the J call may be wrong. CDR3 length equals 14 residues. Germline V gene sequence: CDR1 MDHEN, CDR2 SYDVKM. CDR3 in DNA: TGTGCCAGCAGTTTATACGGGGCCACCTACGAGCAGTACTTC. The encoded protein is CASSLYGATYEQYF.

The CDR3 DNA is TGTGCCAGCTCACCGGGTCGCGTGGTATATAGCTCGCGATACGAGCAGTACTTC. Encoded protein: CASSPGRVVYSSRYEQYF. The chain has TRBV18 and TRBJ2-7; D unresolved. Germline CDR1 is KGHSH and CDR2 is LQKENI. The CDR3 length is 18 residues. Trimming left V 3 bases short and J 4 bases short, with 25 bases between.

This clone appeared once. The rearrangement links TRBV5-1 to TRBJ2-3; a weak D match, TRBD1 (5 bases). From germline, CDR1 is SGHRS and CDR2 YFSETQ. Trimming stripped 5 bases from V and 2 bases from J, with 12 bases between. The CDR3 has 14 amino acids. The CDR3 region is CASRVGRVTDTQYF. CDR3 bases: TGCGCCAGCAGGGTTGGCAGGGTCACAGATACGCAGTATTTT.

The V and J genes are TRBV2 and TRBJ2-7, with a tentative D call TRBD1 (5 bases). The V end lost 1 base, the J end lost 2 bases, and 12 bases lay between the germline ends. Germline V gene data show CDR1 as SNHLY and CDR2 as FYNNEI. The length of the CDR3 is 15 residues. CDR3 nucleotide sequence: TGTGCCAGCAGTGAAGACAGCGCACAGGCCTACGAGCAGTACTTC. It translates to CASSEDSAQAYEQYF. The full variable domain, with the rest looked up from reference TRBV2 and TRBJ2-7, is EPEVTQTPSHQVTQMGQEVILRCVPISNHLYFYWYRQILGQKVEFLVSFYNNEISEKSEIFDDQFSVERPDGSNFTLKIRSTKLEDSAMYFCASSEDSAQAYEQYFGPGTRLTVT.

The CDR3 DNA follows: TGCGCCAGCAGCCAAGGTCGGACGGCCACCTACGAGCAGTACTTC. Encoded protein: CASSQGRTATYEQYF. This chain uses TRBV4-3 with TRBJ2-7; D unclear. The CDR3 consists of 15 residues. V was clipped by 1 base and J by 2 bases, with 12 bases between them. Germline lookup yields CDR1 LGHNA and CDR2 YSLEER.

The J gene is TRBJ1-2, the V gene TRBV6-1; TRBD1 aligns across 10 bases. This CDR3 spans 13 amino acids. From germline, CDR1 is MNHNS and CDR2 SASEGT. J gave up 4 bases and V 10 bases, and 6 bases lay outside the gene matches. The CDR3 is CATPTGGIYGYTF. DNA of the CDR3: TGTGCCACCCCGACAGGGGGCATCTATGGCTACACCTTC.